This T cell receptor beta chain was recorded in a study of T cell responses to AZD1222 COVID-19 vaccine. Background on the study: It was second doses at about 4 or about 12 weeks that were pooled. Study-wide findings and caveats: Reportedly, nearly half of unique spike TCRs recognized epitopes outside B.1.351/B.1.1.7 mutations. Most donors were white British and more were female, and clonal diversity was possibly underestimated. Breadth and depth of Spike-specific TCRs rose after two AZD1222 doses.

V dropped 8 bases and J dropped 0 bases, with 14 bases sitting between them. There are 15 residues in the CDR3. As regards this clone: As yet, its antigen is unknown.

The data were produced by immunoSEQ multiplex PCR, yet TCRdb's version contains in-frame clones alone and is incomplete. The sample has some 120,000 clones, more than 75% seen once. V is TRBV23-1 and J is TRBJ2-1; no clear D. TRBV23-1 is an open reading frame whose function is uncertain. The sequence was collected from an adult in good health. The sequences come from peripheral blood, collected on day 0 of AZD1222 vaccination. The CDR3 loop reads CASPWASSSYNEQFF. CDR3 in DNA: TGCGCCAGCCCGTGGGCTTCGAGCTCCTACAATGAGCAGTTCTTC.